The clone carrying this TCR beta chain was recorded many times. Its specificity is unknown. RNA transcripts were the source from which TCR beta CDR3 regions were amplified. After a first-round RT-PCR with HTBI primers, a second-round multiplex PCR was run. In TCRdb, the multiplex PCR reads were re-called with MiXCR into one record per CDR3 protein. Of approximately 500,000 distinct CDR3 sequences listed, approximately 15% are singletons. The sample comes from a study of Graves' ophthalmopathy and Graves' hyperthyroidism. Study-level points and caveats: This model predicted ophthalmopathy progression (sensitivity 70% to 71%, specificity roughly 72%). Most expanded thyroid clonotypes above 0.001 frequency also appeared in blood. Using a 13-signature model, the authors split ophthalmopathy from stable hyperthyroidism, with roughly 90% sensitivity and 81.08% specificity.

Uncontrolled infections, other autoimmune diseases, pregnancy or lactation barred patients from enrollment. Sequenced sample: blood. This TCR came from a woman in her twenties or thirties with Graves' ophthalmopathy.

CDR3 in amino acids: CASSRDGGRQPQHF. DNA for the CDR3: TGTGCCAGTTCCCGGGACGGGGGAAGACAGCCCCAGCATTTT. The V and J genes are TRBV7-8 and TRBJ1-5, with TRBD1 as a possible D gene (5 bases). The V and J ends lost 9 bases and 7 bases respectively, with 19 bases between them. Germline V gene lookup returns CDR1 SGHVS and CDR2 FQNEAQ. CDR3 size: 14 residues.